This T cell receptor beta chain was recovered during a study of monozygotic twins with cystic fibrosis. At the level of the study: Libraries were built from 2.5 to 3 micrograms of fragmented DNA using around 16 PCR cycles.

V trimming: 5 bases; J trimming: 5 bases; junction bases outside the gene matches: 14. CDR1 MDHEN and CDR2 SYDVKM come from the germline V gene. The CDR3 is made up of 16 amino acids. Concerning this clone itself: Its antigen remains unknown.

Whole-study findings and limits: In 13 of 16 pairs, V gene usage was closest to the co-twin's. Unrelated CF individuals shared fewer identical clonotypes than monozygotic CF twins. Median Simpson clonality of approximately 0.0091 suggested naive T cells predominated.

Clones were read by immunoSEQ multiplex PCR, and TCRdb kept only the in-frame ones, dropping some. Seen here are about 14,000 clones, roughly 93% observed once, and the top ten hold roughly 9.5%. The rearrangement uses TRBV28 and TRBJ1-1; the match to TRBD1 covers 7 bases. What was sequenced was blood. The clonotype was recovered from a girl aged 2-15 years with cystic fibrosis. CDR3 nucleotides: TGTGCCAGCAGTAGACAGGGAATCGGGACGAATACTGAAGCTTTCTTT. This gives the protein CASSRQGIGTNTEAFF.